Shown below are 16 T cell receptor beta chains from a single sample sequenced in a study of cytomegalovirus exposure and HLA in healthy donors. Primers: 60 Vbeta forward and 13 Jbeta reverse. This table comes from immunoSEQ multiplex PCR, and its TCRdb copy is limited to in-frame clones, with some not included. The sample has over 200,000 clones; about 80% are singletons. Sequenced material: PBMCs. These receptor sequences come from a woman in her thirties or forties in good health and CMV-seronegative.

As DNA, the CDR3 is TGTGCCAGCAGTTCCTTGGACAGCCCCTACAATGAGCAGTTCTTC. As protein: CASSSLDSPYNEQFF. This sequence joins TRBV6-1 and TRBJ2-1; a weak D match, TRBD1 (6 bases). Per germline, CDR1 MNHNS and CDR2 SASEGT. V was pared by 5 bases and J by 2 bases, with 13 bases between. CDR3 length: 15 residues.

Only one count was recorded for this clone. The gene calls are TRBV27 and TRBJ2-5, with D perhaps TRBD1 (6 bases). CDR3 length: 13 amino acids. Germline lookup yields CDR1 MNHEY and CDR2 SMNVEV (reference sequence). Trimming cost V 4 bases and J 8 bases, with 14 bases left between them. In nucleotides, the CDR3 is TGTGCCAGCAGTTCACCCTCAGGGGCTACCCAGTACTTC. This codes for CASSSPSGATQYF.

CDR3 in DNA: TGTGCCAGCAGTCAGGGACAGGGCAATTCACCCCTCCACTTT. It yields the protein CASSQGQGNSPLHF. The rearrangement joins TRBV6-5 to TRBJ1-6; TRBD1 aligns across 9 bases. Germline lookup yields CDR1 MNHEY and CDR2 SVGAGI. The CDR3 length is 14 residues. V lost 5 bases and J lost 7; bases outside the gene matches: 3.

A single count supports this clone. The chain recombines TRBV6-1 with TRBJ1-5; 7 bases are a match to TRBD1. Germline CDR1 reads MNHNS; CDR2 reads SASEGT. CDR3 length: 14 residues. V shed 5 bases, J shed 4 bases, and the junction held 5 bases outside the gene matches. CDR3 in amino acids: CASSWDSRNQPQHF. The CDR3 DNA sequence: TGTGCCAGCAGTTGGGACAGCAGGAATCAGCCCCAGCATTTT.

This chain joins TRBV4-3 and TRBJ1-2, with D hard to call. The V gene's germline CDR1 is LGHNA and CDR2 YSLEER. Trimming removed 0 bases from V and 4 bases from J, with 15 bases in between. The CDR3 runs 16 residues. In DNA, the CDR3 is TGCGCCAGCAGCCAAGATTTCCCCTCAACACCCTATGGCTACACCTTC. Encoded protein: CASSQDFPSTPYGYTF.

The chain links TRBV2 to TRBJ2-3, with D possibly matching TRBD2 (6 bases). The germline V gene has CDR1 SNHLY and CDR2 FYNNEI. V lost 3 bases, J lost 5 bases, and 12 bases lay in between. This CDR3 comprises 14 residues. The CDR3 region has the DNA TGTGCCAGCAGTGAGACGGCGGGGAGAGATACGCAGTATTTT. Translating it yields CASSETAGRDTQYF.

The chain is built from TRBV13 and TRBJ2-1; 12 bases align to TRBD2. The ends lost 0 bases at V and 6 bases at J; junction bases unmatched: 6. The CDR3 is 17 residues long. The germline gives CDR1 PRHDT, CDR2 FYEKMQ (reference sequence). CDR3 coding DNA: TGTGCCAGCAGCTTAGGGTCTAGCGGGGGGGCGATCAATGAGCAGTTCTTC. Translation gives CASSLGSSGGAINEQFF.

The CDR3, as DNA: TGTGCCAGCTCACCAGGTTTAGGAGGGGGCAGTCAGCCCCAGCATTTT. As protein: CASSPGLGGGSQPQHF. The genes are TRBV18 and TRBJ1-5; TRBD1 matches at 7 bases. This CDR3 comprises 16 residues. Germline-derived CDR1 and CDR2 are KGHSH and LQKENI. The trim removed 2 bases at V and 6 bases at J, leaving 10 bases unmatched. The full variable domain, with the rest looked up from reference TRBV18 and TRBJ1-5, is NAGVMQNPRHLVRRRGQEARLRCSPMKGHSHVYWYRQLPEEGLKFMVYLQKENIIDESGMPKERFSAEFPKEGPSILRIQQVVRGDSAAYFCASSPGLGGGSQPQHFGDGTRLSIL.

This clone has only a few counts. CDR3 loop: CASSLGQGAAFF. CDR3 bases: TGTGCCAGCAGCTTAGGACAGGGGGCGGCTTTCTTT. The chain recombines TRBV7-9 with TRBJ1-1, with TRBD1 matching 10 bases. With V trimmed by 1 base and J by 11 bases, 1 base remained unmatched. Germline-derived CDR1 and CDR2 are SEHNR and FQNEAQ (reference sequence). The CDR3 is 12 residues long.

This clone was counted a single time. The rearrangement uses TRBV19 and TRBJ2-1; 9 positions agree with TRBD2. The germline CDR1 and CDR2 sequences are LNHDA and SQIVND (reference sequence). This CDR3 spans 19 amino acids. V lost 4 bases to trimming and J lost 4 bases; unmatched junction nucleotides: 17. For the CDR3, the DNA is TGTGCCAGTAGTAAGGGACAGCAAGCGGGGGGACTCCTTTACAATGAGCAGTTCTTC. Protein: CASSKGQQAGGLLYNEQFF.

The chain links TRBV4-3 to TRBJ2-3; TRBD2 aligns across 10 bases. This CDR3 is built from 15 residues. Trimming at V came to 0 bases and at J to 8 bases, leaving 5 bases not matched to a gene. CDR1 is LGHNA and CDR2 is YSLEER in the germline V gene. CDR3 coding DNA: TGCGCCAGCAGCCAAGACTCCAGCGGGGGGGCTACGCAGTATTTT. It codes for CASSQDSSGGATQYF.

J is TRBJ2-5 and V is TRBV19; TRBD1 is a possible D gene (6 bases). Germline V gene lookup returns CDR1 LNHDA and CDR2 SQIVND (reference sequence). CDR3 length: 15 amino acids. Deletions cut 5 bases from V and 2 bases from J, with 15 bases between. DNA of the CDR3: TGTGCCAGTAGTCCTCTGACAGGTTCACAAGAGACCCAGTACTTC. Residues: CASSPLTGSQETQYF.

Points on this clone: The junction departs from the called germline gene at one end, perhaps through a read error. The chain employs TRBV2 and TRBJ1-1; 10 bases map to TRBD1. Germline-derived CDR1 and CDR2 are SNHLY and FYNNEI. This CDR3 region has 15 residues. Here the CDR3 DNA reads TGTGCCAGCAGTTTAACCCTGGACAGGGGGACTGGAGCTTTCTTT. Translated, it gives CASSLTLDRGTGAFF.

This clone has a handful of counts. The rearrangement joins TRBV4-3 to TRBJ2-2; TRBD2 matches at 7 bases. This CDR3 comprises 19 residues. V lost 4 bases, J lost 0 bases, and 14 bases stayed unmatched. CDR1 is LGHNA and CDR2 is YSLEER in the germline V gene. In DNA, the CDR3 is TGCGCCAGCAGCCTCGGGGCTAGGGGAGGGAGTGCGAACACCGGGGAGCTGTTTTTT. Its translation is CASSLGARGGSANTGELFF.

The chain links TRBV14 to TRBJ2-6; D unclear. The CDR3 is made up of 16 amino acids. Germline V gene data show CDR1 as SGHDN and CDR2 as FVKESK. V was pared by 0 bases and J by 2 bases, with 8 bases between. The CDR3 reads CASSQDTVAGANVLTF. The CDR3 coding sequence is TGTGCCAGCAGCCAAGACACCGTAGCTGGGGCCAACGTCCTGACTTTC.

This chain uses TRBV10-3 with TRBJ2-7; the D is unclear. The CDR3 extends over 15 amino acids. Germline V gene data show CDR1 as ENHRY and CDR2 as SYGVKD. Deletions cut 3 bases from V and 2 bases from J, with 14 bases between. As DNA, the CDR3 is TGTGCCATCAGTGATCGTGGGTCAGGAACCTACGAGCAGTACTTC. This gives the protein CAISDRGSGTYEQYF.